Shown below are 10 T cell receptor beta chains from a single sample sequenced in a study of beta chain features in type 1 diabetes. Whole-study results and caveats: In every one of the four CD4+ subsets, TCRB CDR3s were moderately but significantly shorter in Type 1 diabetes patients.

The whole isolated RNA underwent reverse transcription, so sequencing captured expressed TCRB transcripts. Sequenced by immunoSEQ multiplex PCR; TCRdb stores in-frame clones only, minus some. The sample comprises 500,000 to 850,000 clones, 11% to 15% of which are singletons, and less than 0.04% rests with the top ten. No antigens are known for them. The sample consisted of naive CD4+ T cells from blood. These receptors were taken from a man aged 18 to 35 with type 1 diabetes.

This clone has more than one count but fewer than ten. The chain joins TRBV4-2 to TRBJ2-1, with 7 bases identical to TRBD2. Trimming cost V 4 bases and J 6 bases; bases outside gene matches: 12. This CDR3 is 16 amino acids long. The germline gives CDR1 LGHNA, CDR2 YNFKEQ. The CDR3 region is CASSRRGLAASNEQFF. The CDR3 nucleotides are TGTGCCAGCAGCCGGCGTGGTCTAGCGGCCTCCAATGAGCAGTTCTTC.

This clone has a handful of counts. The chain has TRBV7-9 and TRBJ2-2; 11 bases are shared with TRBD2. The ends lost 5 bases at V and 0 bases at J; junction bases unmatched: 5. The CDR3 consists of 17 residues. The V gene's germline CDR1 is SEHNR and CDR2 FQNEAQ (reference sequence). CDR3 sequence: CASSGRLAGTNTGELFF. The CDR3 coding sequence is TGTGCCAGCAGCGGGCGACTAGCGGGGACGAACACCGGGGAGCTGTTTTTT.

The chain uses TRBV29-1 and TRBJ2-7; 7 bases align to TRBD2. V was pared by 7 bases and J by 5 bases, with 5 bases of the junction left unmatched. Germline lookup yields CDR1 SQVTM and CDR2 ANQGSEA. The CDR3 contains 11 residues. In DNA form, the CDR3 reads TGCAGCGCGGCGGGGGACGACGAGCAGTACTTC. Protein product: CSAAGDDEQYF.

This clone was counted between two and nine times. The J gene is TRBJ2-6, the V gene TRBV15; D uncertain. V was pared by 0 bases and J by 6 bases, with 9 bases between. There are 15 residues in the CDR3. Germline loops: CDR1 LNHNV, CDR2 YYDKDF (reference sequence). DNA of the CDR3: TGTGCCACCAGCAGAGAGGCCGCAACGGCCAACGTCCTGACTTTC. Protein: CATSREAATANVLTF.

CDR3 sequence (DNA): TGCGCCAGCAGCTTGGCGGGGACCCGGAACCAGCCCCAGCATTTT. Amino acids: CASSLAGTRNQPQHF. V and J are TRBV5-1 and TRBJ1-5; D perhaps matches TRBD1 (5 bases). The CDR3 contains 15 residues. V lost 0 bases and J 7 bases, leaving 14 bases between the germline ends. Germline CDR1 SGHRS, CDR2 YFSETQ. Together with reference TRBV5-1 and TRBJ1-5, the CDR3 gives the full variable domain: KAGVTQTPRYLIKTRGQQVTLSCSPISGHRSVSWYQQTPGQGLQFLFEYFSETQRNKGNFPGRFSGRQFSNSRSEMNVSTLELGDSALYLCASSLAGTRNQPQHFGDGTRLSIL.

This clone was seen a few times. CDR3 in amino acids: CASSSGPLGDEQFF. DNA for the CDR3: TGTGCCAGCAGCTCAGGCCCTTTAGGGGATGAGCAGTTCTTC. The chain is built from TRBV7-2 and TRBJ2-1; a weak D match, TRBD1 (5 bases). CDR3 length: 14 amino acids. Germline CDR1 and CDR2: SGHTA and FQGNSA. Trimming removed 4 bases at V and 8 bases at J, with 15 bases between.

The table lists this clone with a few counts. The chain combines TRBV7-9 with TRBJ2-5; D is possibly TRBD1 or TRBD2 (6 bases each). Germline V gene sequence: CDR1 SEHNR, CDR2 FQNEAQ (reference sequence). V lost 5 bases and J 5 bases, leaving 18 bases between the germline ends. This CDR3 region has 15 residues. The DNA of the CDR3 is TGTGCCAGCAGCCCAGGGGCGGCGGGGTTGGAGACCCAGTACTTC. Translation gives CASSPGAAGLETQYF.

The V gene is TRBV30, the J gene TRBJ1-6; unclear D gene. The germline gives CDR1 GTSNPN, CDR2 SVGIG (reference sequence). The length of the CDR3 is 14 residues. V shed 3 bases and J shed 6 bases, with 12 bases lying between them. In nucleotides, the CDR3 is TGTGCCTGGAGAGTTTCCTGGGGTAATTCACCCCTCCACTTT. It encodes CAWRVSWGNSPLHF.

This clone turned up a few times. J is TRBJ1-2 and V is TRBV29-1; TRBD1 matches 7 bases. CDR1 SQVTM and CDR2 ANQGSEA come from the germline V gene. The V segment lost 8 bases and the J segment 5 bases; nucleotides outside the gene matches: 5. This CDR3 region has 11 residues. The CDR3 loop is CSFGTVYGYTF. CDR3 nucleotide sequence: TGCAGCTTTGGGACAGTTTATGGCTACACCTTC.

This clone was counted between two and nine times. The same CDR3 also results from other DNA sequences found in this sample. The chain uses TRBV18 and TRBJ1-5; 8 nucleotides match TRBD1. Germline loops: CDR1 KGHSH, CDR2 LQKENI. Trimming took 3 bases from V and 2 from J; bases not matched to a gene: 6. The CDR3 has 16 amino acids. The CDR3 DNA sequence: TGTGCCAGCTCACCCCAGGGGGCCGGGGGCAATCAGCCCCAGCATTTT. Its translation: CASSPQGAGGNQPQHF. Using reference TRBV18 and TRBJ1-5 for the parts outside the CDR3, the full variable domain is NAGVMQNPRHLVRRRGQEARLRCSPMKGHSHVYWYRQLPEEGLKFMVYLQKENIIDESGMPKERFSAEFPKEGPSILRIQQVVRGDSAAYFCASSPQGAGGNQPQHFGDGTRLSIL.